The rows below give T cell receptor beta chains drawn from one sample of a study of blood T cell repertoires in COVID-19. The repertoire was sequenced with immunoSEQ multiplex PCR; TCRdb's copy has only in-frame clones and lacks some. The sample holds some 150,000 clones, around 90% seen once. The specimen sequenced was peripheral blood. Source of these receptors: a man aged 60 to 75 with acute or convalescent COVID-19. CDR3s include the opening cysteine and the closing phenylalanine or tryptophan. Fields, in order: V gene, D gene, J gene, clone size, CDR3 protein, CDR3 DNA. A D gene is named only where the DNA matches it firmly. Clone size is stated in some rows and not others, as once, few, many or a class when expanded.

>TRBV7-7|NA|TRBJ2-3|NA
CASSSTGLHTDTQYF
TGTGCCAGCAGCTCCACAGGGTTACACACAGATACGCAGTATTTT
>TRBV6-2/TRBV6-3|NA|TRBJ2-1|NA
CASSPYGNYNEQFF
TGTGCCAGCAGTCCCTACGGGAATTACAATGAGCAGTTCTTC
>TRBV6-5|NA|TRBJ1-2|NA
CASSLGLGRAYGYTF
TGTGCCAGCAGCTTGGGATTAGGCAGGGCCTATGGCTACACCTTC
>TRBV5-1|NA|TRBJ2-7|NA
CASSLGATVPYEQYF
TGCGCCAGCAGCTTGGGGGCTACCGTTCCCTACGAGCAGTACTTC
>TRBV2|NA|TRBJ1-6|NA
CASSERGPLHF
TGTGCCAGCAGTGAAAGGGGTCCCCTCCACTTT
>TRBV6-5|NA|TRBJ1-2|NA
CASSLDSAANYGYTF
TGTGCCAGCAGCCTCGACAGCGCTGCTAACTATGGCTACACCTTC
>TRBV5-8|TRBD1|TRBJ1-3|NA
CASRTGVGNTIYF
TGTGCCAGCAGAACAGGGGTTGGAAACACCATATATTTT
>TRBV19|NA|TRBJ1-1|NA
CASSIAGQPLMAF
TGTGCCAGTAGTATAGCCGGACAACCTCTGATGGCTTTT
>TRBV7-9|NA|TRBJ1-6|NA
CASSPDSNSPLHF
TGTGCCAGCAGCCCGGACAGTAATTCACCCCTCCACTTT
>TRBV10-3|TRBD2|TRBJ2-1|NA
CAITGTSGGGEQFF
TGTGCCATCACTGGGACTAGCGGGGGGGGCGAGCAGTTCTTC
>TRBV2|TRBD1|TRBJ1-2|NA
CASTRRDREFYGYTF
TGTGCCAGCACGCGCCGGGACAGGGAATTCTATGGCTACACCTTC
>TRBV27|NA|TRBJ1-2|NA
CASSRAEDLGRNGYTF
TGTGCCAGCAGCCGAGCGGAAGATCTGGGGAGGAATGGCTACACCTTC
>TRBV3-1/TRBV3-2|NA|TRBJ1-2|NA
CASSRDTYGYTF
TGTGCCAGCAGTCGGGACACCTATGGCTACACCTTC
>TRBV27|NA|TRBJ1-5|NA
CASSRGGVRNQPQHF
TGTGCCAGCAGCCGTGGGGGGGTTCGAAATCAGCCCCAGCATTTT
>TRBV19|NA|TRBJ2-6|NA
CASSIPTLNSGANVLTF
TGTGCCAGTAGTATACCCACTTTGAACTCTGGGGCCAACGTCCTGACTTTC
>TRBV28|NA|TRBJ1-3|NA
CASSFSGTQTGNTIYF
TGTGCCAGCAGTTTCTCCGGGACACAAACTGGAAACACCATATATTTT
>TRBV5-1|NA|TRBJ1-4|once
CASSFLSFNEKLFF
TGCGCCAGCAGCTTTTTATCCTTTAATGAAAAACTGTTTTTT
>TRBV30|NA|TRBJ2-3|NA
CAWRRYTDTQYF
TGTGCCTGGAGACGGTACACAGATACGCAGTATTTT
>TRBV4-1|TRBD1|TRBJ1-6|NA
CASSQLKGQDRVNSPLHF
TGCGCCAGCAGCCAACTCAAAGGCCAGGACAGGGTAAATTCACCCCTCCACTTT
>TRBV6-6|NA|TRBJ1-5|NA
CASTRGPNQPQHF
TGTGCCAGTACGCGGGGCCCCAATCAGCCCCAGCATTTT
>TRBV5-5|TRBD2|TRBJ2-2|NA
CASSLPGLRTGELFF
TGTGCCAGCAGCTTACCGGGACTAAGGACCGGGGAGCTGTTTTTT
>TRBV10-2|NA|TRBJ1-1|once
CASSVLGNTEAFF
TGCGCCAGCAGTGTACTAGGGAACACTGAAGCTTTCTTT
>TRBV7-9|NA|TRBJ1-1|NA
CASGLDREAFF
TGTGCCAGCGGACTTGACAGGGAAGCTTTCTTT
>TRBV18|NA|TRBJ2-6|NA
CASSPPKKGVGNVLTF
TGTGCCAGCTCACCACCGAAGAAGGGGGTGGGCAACGTCCTGACTTTC
>TRBV5-4|NA|TRBJ2-1|NA
CASSGRQDSYNEQFF
TGTGCCAGCAGCGGCCGACAGGATTCCTACAATGAGCAGTTCTTC
>TRBV5-1|NA|TRBJ2-3|NA
CASSLVLPTDTQYF
TGCGCCAGCAGCTTGGTTCTCCCCACAGATACGCAGTATTTT
>TRBV29-1|TRBD2|TRBJ2-1|NA
CSVVGTSGTRSYNEQFF
TGCAGCGTTGTCGGGACTAGCGGAACCCGCTCCTACAATGAGCAGTTCTTC
>TRBV4-3|NA|TRBJ2-5|NA
CASSLDLYQETQYF
TGCGCCAGCAGCCTTGACTTGTACCAAGAGACCCAGTACTTC
>TRBV3-1/TRBV3-2|NA|TRBJ2-1|NA
CASSQSRGSVTSHEQFF
TGTGCCAGCAGTCAGTCTAGGGGGAGCGTAACCAGCCATGAGCAGTTCTTC
>TRBV10-2|NA|TRBJ2-7|NA
CASSELDSYEQYF
TGCGCCAGCAGTGAACTCGACTCCTACGAGCAGTACTTC
>TRBV5-6|NA|TRBJ1-3|NA
CASSSRVAGRNTIYF
TGTGCCAGCAGCTCCAGGGTGGCCGGAAGAAACACCATATATTTT
>TRBV3-1/TRBV3-2|TRBD2|TRBJ2-3|NA
CASSQGRTSGVSDTQYF
TGTGCCAGCAGCCAAGGGAGGACTAGCGGGGTTTCGGATACGCAGTATTTT
>TRBV14|TRBD1|TRBJ2-2|NA
CASSNPGGLNTGELFF
TGTGCCAGCAGCAACCCAGGGGGCCTGAACACCGGGGAGCTGTTTTTT
>TRBV21-1|NA|TRBJ1-5|NA
CASSSRRWFNQPQHF
TGTGCCAGCAGCTCTCGGCGGTGGTTCAATCAGCCCCAGCATTTT